This T cell receptor beta chain was sequenced during a study of immune cell composition in non-small cell lung cancer (dated by TCRdb to between 2016 and 2019). Looking at the study overall: Histologic subtype, mostly lung adenocarcinoma or squamous cell carcinoma, was determined with H&E together with p63, CK5, Napsin A and TTF-1 immunohistochemistry. TCR-beta sequencing (Adaptive Biotechnologies) was performed on 34 paired NSCLC tumour and non-adjacent lung specimens plus 26 tumour-only specimens. Supplementary cohort #1 consisted of approximately eleven lung adenocarcinoma cases with paired tumour/lung TCR-beta sequencing and with TIL populations generated to assess tumour reactivity. A handful of tumour specimens with TCR-beta data were rare histological subtypes and were excluded from the subtype comparisons.

This clone was recorded once. Its cognate antigen has yet to be identified. No clone much larger than this one lies a single base away; base qualities are absent. Findings and caveats that apply to the study as a whole: Compared with lung adenocarcinoma tumours, lung squamous cell carcinoma showed significantly higher Top 10 clone scores and productive clonality. The reactivity cohort included only 10 or so cases, and whether tumour-reactive clones share sequences with the dominant in vivo tumour-associated clones was not shown. Nearly half of NSCLC cases had tumour-associated clones >0.5%, found in 25% to 35% of adenocarcinomas compared with approximately 77% of squamous carcinomas. No significant correlation was found between tumour TCR-beta clonality and smoking pack-years. In 10 adenocarcinoma cases, maximal tumour-associated clone frequency correlated strongly with TIL tumour reactivity, whereas overall clonality did not.

From frozen aliquots of unsorted single-cell suspensions, genomic DNA was isolated using the QIAamp DNA kit. Tumour samples were surgically resected non-small cell lung cancer tissue. Tissues arrived within 2 hours after resection and were immediately processed into single-cell suspensions. Tissue was broken up mechanically, digested enzymatically with DNase I, collagenase I and hyaluronidase for approximately 30 minutes at 37 degrees C, and then filtered and RBC-lysed. From its cysteine to its phenylalanine, the CDR3 spans 16 amino acids. Only the CDR3 part of the read is kept: 48 bases, read in frame from the first base. The germline V gene gives CDR1 as MGHDK and CDR2 as SYGVNS. Here V drops 6 bases and J drops 0 bases, and the junction holds 9 bases not matched to any gene. TCR-beta CDR3 regions were amplified from genomic DNA by a two-step multiplex PCR, with the second step adding Illumina-compatible adaptors. TCR-beta immunosequencing was carried out on an Illumina platform through the commercial immunoSEQ service. In the authors' own workflow: Repertoires were described by productive clonality and by Top 10 Clones, which is the percentage of T-cell templates coming from the ten most frequent sequences. Values of productive clonality ranged from 0 to 1, with a monoclonal population indicated by a value of 1. Sequences comprising at least 0.1% of tumour T-cell templates but absent from matched non-adjacent lung were defined as tumour-associated clones and were identified via log10 scatter plots. Student's t-tests were used for two-group comparisons, ANOVA was used for stages, and linear regression was used for relationships, with analyses conducted in GraphPad Prism7 and R. In TCRdb, the immuneACCESS table is reduced to in-frame sequences with V and J assigned. These tables do not hold every clone; where another copy was compared, an unresolved V gene accounts for under half, and the others remain unexplained. V, J and clone size are those of that table, while D and trimming were read from the DNA. The sample contains 13,000 to 15,000 clones, roughly 70% of them found a single time. The ten biggest clones cover roughly an eighth of the sample.

Sequencing used lung tumor tissue. The clonotype originates from a human donor with non-small cell lung cancer. The chain employs TRBV25-1 and TRBJ1-1; 8 bases in the junction line up with TRBD1. DNA sequence: TGTGCCAGCAGCCCTAGGACAGGGCGGATGAACACTGAAGCTTTCTTT. Translated, this gives CASSPRTGRMNTEAFF.